This T cell receptor (beta chain) was documented in a study of blood T cell repertoires in COVID-19. TCRdb keeps only in-frame clones here, not all; method: immunoSEQ multiplex PCR. The sample holds approximately 190,000 clones, 75% to 85% seen once. The germline V gene encodes CDR1 SEHNR and CDR2 FQNEAQ (reference sequence). The CDR3 is 14 residues long. The V gene end was trimmed by 7 bases and the J gene end by 3 bases; junction bases not matched to a gene: 6. The chain has TRBV7-9 and TRBJ2-1, with TRBD2 matching 7 bases. The TCR was taken from a man between 60 and 75 years old with acute or convalescent COVID-19. Input material: peripheral blood. The CDR3 DNA follows: TGTGCCAGCAAGGAGGGAGGGCGCTACAATGAGCAGTTCTTC. Amino acids: CASKEGGRYNEQFF.